This TCR beta chain was retrieved from a study of blood T cell dynamics during melanoma immunotherapy. Across the whole study: First-line therapy was either pembrolizumab or nivolumab with ipilimumab for metastatic melanoma.

This sample's time point: pre-treatment baseline. The CDR3 runs 18 residues. The germline V gene encodes CDR1 SGHTA and CDR2 FQGNSA. V lost 5 bases, J lost 3 bases, and 16 bases stayed unmatched. Sequencing used immunoSEQ multiplex PCR; TCRdb keeps in-frame clones, though not all of them. Of 10,000 or so clones in the sample, 70% to 90% are singletons; the top ten hold 32%. The material was blood, obtained from a patient treated with checkpoint blockade. The chain combines TRBV7-2 with TRBJ2-1; 7 positions agree with TRBD1. This TCR came from a human donor with melanoma. The CDR3 protein is CASSTNRGRGRNYNEQFF. As DNA, the CDR3 is TGTGCCAGCAGCACGAACAGGGGACGGGGCCGGAACTACAATGAGCAGTTCTTC.